The T cell receptor (beta chain) under discussion was sequenced for a study of control samples from healthy donors and cancer patients. The CDR3 loop spans 15 amino acids. Deletions cut 4 bases from V and 2 bases from J, with 12 bases between. The germline V gene encodes CDR1 LNHDA and CDR2 SQIVND (reference sequence). TCRdb's table, derived via immunoSEQ multiplex PCR, lists solely in-frame clones and lacks some. The sample lists 90,000 to 100,000 clones, 82% occurring once. The clonotype comes from a man between 60 and 75 years old in good health. Sequencing was performed on blood. V and J are TRBV19 and TRBJ1-3; no clear D gene. As DNA, the CDR3 is TGTGCCAGTAGTAATCAAGACCGACCTGGAAACACCATATATTTT. Its translation: CASSNQDRPGNTIYF.